This TCR beta chain is from a study of vaccination effects on CD4 cells after COVID-19. Germline V gene lookup returns CDR1 MNHEY and CDR2 SMNVEV (reference sequence). The CDR3 is 15 amino acids. Deletions cut 2 bases from V and 4 bases from J, with 11 bases between. About this clone itself: Antigen: not known.

Notes on the study in general: Clones arising from infection and from vaccination showed marked clonal contraction late after vaccination.

Libraries were prepared by immunoSEQ multiplex PCR; TCRdb keeps only in-frame clonotypes and omits some of them. The repertoire holds 45,000 or so clones, with approximately 74% as singletons. Upon completion of about ten days in culture, CD4+ T cells were isolated. The clonotype was recovered from a human donor who had a prior SARS-CoV-2 infection. The J gene is TRBJ2-2, the V gene TRBV27; D might be TRBD1 or TRBD2, each matching 6 bases. Sequencing was performed on CD4+ T cells from PBMCs cultured without peptide, taken before COVID-19 vaccination. CDR3: CASSLEGGGTGELFF. The CDR3 DNA is TGTGCCAGCAGTTTAGAGGGGGGCGGCACCGGGGAGCTGTTTTTT.